This entry describes one T cell receptor beta chain. Its antigen is unknown. No base quality values were provided; no much bigger clone lies one nucleotide off. TCRbeta CDR3 regions were amplified from genomic DNA by means of the immunoSEQ Assay, a bias-controlled multiplex PCR. As for the authors' bioinformatics: The number of nucleated cells in each sample was estimated by amplification of reference gene primers within the assay. To quantify the absolute abundance of each unique TCRbeta CDR3 rearrangement, sequence reads were collapsed and filtered. For each sample, productive Simpson clonality was calculated as the square root of Simpson's diversity index over productive rearrangements. TCRdb carries this immuneACCESS record with in-frame sequences only. Its versions omit some clonotypes, under half of them owing to an unresolved V gene in the studies checked, with the rest unexplained. The V and J calls and clone size are taken from that table; D and trimming were inferred from the DNA. The table for this sample lists roughly 230,000 clones; around 83% of them were counted only once. Clones ranked in the top ten supply around 7.2% of the sample.

This sample is drawn from a study of blood T cell repertoires in COVID-19 (dated by TCRdb to 2020 to 2021). For the study in its entirety: Collaborator samples came from the United States, Italy and Spain and covered acute and convalescent phases of COVID-19. Where available, HLA class I and class II types were taken from metadata supplied by the sample provider and were not determined by assay-based typing. The samples were drawn from the first 160 participants of the ongoing ImmuneRACE study and from some 1,300 subjects provided by 6 global collaborators. Sample metadata almost always included a de-identified subject ID, COVID-19 status, age in years and sex. Deeply sampled blood TCRbeta repertoires from subjects exposed to, actively infected with, or recovered from COVID-19 were included in the dataset. A freely available public database, intended as a resource for researchers studying the immune response to SARS-CoV-2, is where the repertoires were released. The material from the prospective study consisted of cDNA or gDNA derived from T cells, B-cell-depleted T cells, or PBMCs.

From the cysteine up to the phenylalanine, the CDR3 has a length of 21 residues. The entry retains the CDR3 DNA only, 63 bases that are in frame from base 1. CDR1 and CDR2 were assigned from the germline V gene as LGHNA and YNFKEQ. The germline V end is reduced by 0 bases and the J end by 2 bases; junction bases left unmatched: 16. The collaborating institutions used their own protocols to collect whole blood in K2EDTA tubes. For TCRbeta analysis, collaborators shipped samples in one of three forms: frozen whole blood, isolated PBMCs, or DNA extracted from either of those sample types. The investigation overall reported the following: The quantity of clinical and demographic metadata differed by source and by participant and was supplied without curation.

The receptor was derived from a woman in her 50s with acute or convalescent COVID-19. Material: peripheral blood. The V and J genes are TRBV4-2 and TRBJ2-4; 10 central bases correspond to TRBD1. DNA sequence: TGTGCCAGCAGCCAAGATCCCCCATCCTCGACAGGGGGCATGTCCAAAAACATTCAGTACTTC. It encodes CASSQDPPSSTGGMSKNIQYF.